This is a list of T cell receptor beta chains from one sample in a study of Graves' ophthalmopathy and Graves' hyperthyroidism. TCRdb reanalysed the multiplex PCR reads using MiXCR and keeps one entry per CDR3 protein. The sample lists around 1,000,000 distinct CDR3 sequences; 35% to 40% were seen once. The specimen sequenced was peripheral blood or thyroid tissue (not recorded which). Receptors originate from an adult man with Graves' hyperthyroidism. The CDR3 runs from the conserved cysteine through the conserved F or W. D genes are given only for firm matches. Clone size, where shown, is once, few, many, or a class for clones that have expanded.

d_gene,j_gene,abundance,v_gene,CDR3nt,CDR3aa
TRBD2,TRBJ2-5,NA,TRBV7-7,TGTGCCAGCAGCAGCTTAACTGTCGGACTAGCCCAAGAGACCCAGTACTTC,CASSSLTVGLAQETQYF
NA,TRBJ1-3,few,TRBV11-2,TGTGCCAGCAGCTTAGATCAACAGGGAAGTCGAAACACCATATATTTT,CASSLDQQGSRNTIYF
TRBD1,TRBJ2-3,once,TRBV2,TGTGCCAGCGGGGCGAGGACAGGGCCCACAGATACGCAGTATTTT,CASGARTGPTDTQYF
TRBD1,TRBJ2-2,NA,TRBV7-2,TGTGCCAGCAGTTCCGGGACAGGGGTATCCGGGGAGCTGTTTTTT,CASSSGTGVSGELFF
TRBD1,TRBJ1-1,many,TRBV7-9,TGTGCCAGCAGCGCCGACAGGGCCCATCTGAACACTGAAGCTTTCTTT,CASSADRAHLNTEAFF
NA,TRBJ1-6,many,TRBV11-2,TGTGCCAGCAGCCGAACCTGGGGAGGGCGATCACCCCTCCACTTT,CASSRTWGGRSPLHF
NA,TRBJ1-2,many,TRBV20-1,TGCAGTGCTAACCCGACGGTCCCCCATGGCTACACCTTC,CSANPTVPHGYTF
TRBD1,TRBJ2-5,NA,TRBV9,TGTGCCAGCAGCGGAGGACAGGGGGGAGGAGAGACCCAGTACTTC,CASSGGQGGGETQYF
NA,TRBJ2-7,NA,TRBV6-5,TGTGCCAGCAGTTACTCCGAAGAGAAGATCTACGAGCAGTACTTC,CASSYSEEKIYEQYF
TRBD1,TRBJ1-2,many,TRBV9,TGTGCCAGCAGCGAGACAGGGCGAGGCTACACCTTC,CASSETGRGYTF
NA,TRBJ2-7,many,TRBV9,TGTGCCAGCAGCCCACTGGGAATAGCTTCCTACGAGCAGTACTTC,CASSPLGIASYEQYF
NA,TRBJ2-7,NA,TRBV10-3,TGTGCCAGCAGTTACTCGGGGATGGGAGTCTACGAGCAGTACTTC,CASSYSGMGVYEQYF
NA,TRBJ1-5,many,TRBV2,TGTGCCAGCAGTCAGCAAAATAGCAATCAGCCCCAGCATTTT,CASSQQNSNQPQHF
NA,TRBJ2-5,NA,TRBV2,TGTGCCAGCAGTCCTCTTGGGCCTACGTTAGAAGAGACCCAGTACTTC,CASSPLGPTLEETQYF
NA,TRBJ2-7,NA,TRBV6-6,TGTGCCAGCAGGGGCGCCGGTTACGAGCAGTACTTC,CASRGAGYEQYF
NA,TRBJ1-5,many,TRBV7-8,TGTGCCAGCAGCTTAGGTACAGGCCGGCGGTATAGCAATCAGCCCCAGCATTTT,CASSLGTGRRYSNQPQHF
NA,TRBJ1-4,few,TRBV7-2,TGTGCCAGCAGCTTAGGGACAGCCGAACTGTTTTTT,CASSLGTAELFF
TRBD1,TRBJ1-2,NA,TRBV6-5,TGTGCCAGCAGACTGACAGGGTCGGGAGAGGGGGACTATGGCTACACCTTC,CASRLTGSGEGDYGYTF
NA,TRBJ2-7,many,TRBV7-2,TGTGCCAGCAGCTTAAATGCAGGGGGGCCCTACGAGCAGTACTTC,CASSLNAGGPYEQYF
NA,TRBJ1-2,NA,TRBV6-1,TGTGCCAGCAGTTACTCCACAGGGCGCCCTGGCTACACCTTC,CASSYSTGRPGYTF
NA,TRBJ2-7,NA,TRBV7-2,TGCGCCAGCAGCCAAGAACTAAGGCGAATTGTACCTACGAGGGAGCAGTACTTC,CASSQELRRIVPTREQYF
NA,TRBJ2-5,NA,TRBV7-2,TGTGCCAGCAGCCGTAGTGGGGGGCTCACCTTCCAAGGGACCCAGTACTTC,CASSRSGGLTFQGTQYF
NA,TRBJ2-2,few,TRBV12-3/TRBV12-4,TGTGCCAGCAGTAAACTAGCAGCCGGGGAGCTGTTTTTT,CASSKLAAGELFF
NA,TRBJ2-7,many,TRBV15,TGTGCCACCAGCAGGACGACAGGGGAGGGCTCCTACGAGCAGTACTTC,CATSRTTGEGSYEQYF
NA,TRBJ1-4,few,TRBV12-3/TRBV12-4,TGTGCCAGCAGTCTAATGCAGGGGTTTAATGAAAAACTGTTTTTT,CASSLMQGFNEKLFF
TRBD1,TRBJ1-1,many,TRBV19,TGTGCCAGTAGTATTGACAGGGTTCGTACTGAAGCTTTCTTT,CASSIDRVRTEAFF
NA,TRBJ2-5,few,TRBV5-8,TGTGCCAGCAGCTTGTCGAGGTTCCAAGAGACCCAGTACTTC,CASSLSRFQETQYF
NA,TRBJ2-7,many,TRBV7-2,TGTGCCAGCAGCGCACGCCGGGGGTCCTCCTACGAGCAGTACTTC,CASSARRGSSYEQYF
TRBD1,TRBJ1-2,few,TRBV3-1,TGTGCCAGCAGCCTGGACAGGGGGGCCTCGGGTGGCTACACCTTC,CASSLDRGASGGYTF
NA,TRBJ1-5,NA,TRBV11-2,TGTGCCAGCAGCTTAGCGCCGGGGCGGCCCGAGCATTTT,CASSLAPGRPEHF
TRBD1,TRBJ1-5,few,TRBV6-2/TRBV6-3,TGTGCCAGCAGCTATCACAGGGGAAATAGCAATCAGCCCCAGCATTTT,CASSYHRGNSNQPQHF
NA,TRBJ1-2,NA,TRBV2,TGTGCCAGCAGTGAAGTGGACAGCCGCCTTAACTATGGCTACACCTTC,CASSEVDSRLNYGYTF
NA,TRBJ2-7,many,TRBV7-2,TGTGCCAGCAGCAAGCCAAACTACGAGCAGTACTTC,CASSKPNYEQYF
NA,TRBJ1-4,NA,TRBV5-1,TGCGCCAGCAGCTTGGACAGCGATAATGAACAACTGTTTTTT,CASSLDSDNEQLFF
NA,TRBJ2-7,few,TRBV9,TGTGCCAGCAGCGAGACTTCCAGCTCCTACGAGCAGTACTTC,CASSETSSSYEQYF
NA,TRBJ1-2,many,TRBV29-1,TGCAGCGTTGTAGGCGCAGGACACCGTTCTAACTATGGCTACACCTTC,CSVVGAGHRSNYGYTF
NA,TRBJ2-5,NA,TRBV28,TGTGCCAGCAGGACCGGGACACAACTCTGGACCCAGTACTTC,CASRTGTQLWTQYF
NA,TRBJ1-5,many,TRBV2,TGTGCCAGCAATATGGGGGTTGGGCAGCCCCAGCATTTT,CASNMGVGQPQHF
NA,TRBJ1-1,many,TRBV25-1,TGTGCCAGCATCCCCCCTTGGAACACTGAAGCTTTCTTT,CASIPPWNTEAFF
NA,TRBJ1-1,many,TRBV2,TGTGCCAGCAGTGAGGAACCACAGGGATTGGGCACTGAAGCTTTCTTT,CASSEEPQGLGTEAFF
TRBD2,TRBJ2-5,many,TRBV7-9,TGTGCCAGCAGCGTTAGCGGGAGTGGTGGAGAGACCCAGTACTTC,CASSVSGSGGETQYF